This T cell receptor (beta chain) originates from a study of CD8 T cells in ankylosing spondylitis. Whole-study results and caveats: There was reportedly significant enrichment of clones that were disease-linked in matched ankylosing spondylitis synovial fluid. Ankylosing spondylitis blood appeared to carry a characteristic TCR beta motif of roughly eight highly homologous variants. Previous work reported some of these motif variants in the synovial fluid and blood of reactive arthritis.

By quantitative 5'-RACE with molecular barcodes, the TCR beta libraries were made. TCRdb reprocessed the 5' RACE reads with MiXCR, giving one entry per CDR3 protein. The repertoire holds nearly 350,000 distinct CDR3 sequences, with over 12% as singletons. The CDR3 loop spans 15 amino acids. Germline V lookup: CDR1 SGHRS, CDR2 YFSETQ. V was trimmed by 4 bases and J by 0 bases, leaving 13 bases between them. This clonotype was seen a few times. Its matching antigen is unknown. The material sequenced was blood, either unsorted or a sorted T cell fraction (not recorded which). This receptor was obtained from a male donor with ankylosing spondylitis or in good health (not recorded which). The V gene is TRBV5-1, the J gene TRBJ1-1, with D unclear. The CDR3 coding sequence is TGCGCCAGCAGCGTAATCTCGGGGTTGAACACTGAAGCTTTCTTT. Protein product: CASSVISGLNTEAFF.